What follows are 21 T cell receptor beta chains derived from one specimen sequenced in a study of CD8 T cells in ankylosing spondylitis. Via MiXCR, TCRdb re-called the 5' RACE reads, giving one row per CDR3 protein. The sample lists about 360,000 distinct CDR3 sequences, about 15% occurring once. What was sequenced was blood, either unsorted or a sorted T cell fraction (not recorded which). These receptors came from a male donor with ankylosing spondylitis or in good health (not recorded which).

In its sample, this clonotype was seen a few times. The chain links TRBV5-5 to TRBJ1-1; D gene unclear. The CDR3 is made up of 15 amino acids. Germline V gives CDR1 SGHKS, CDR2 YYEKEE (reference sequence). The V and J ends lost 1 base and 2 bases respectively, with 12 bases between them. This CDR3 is CASSLQEAVNTEAFF. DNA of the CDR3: TGTGCCAGCAGCTTGCAGGAGGCGGTTAACACTGAAGCTTTCTTT.

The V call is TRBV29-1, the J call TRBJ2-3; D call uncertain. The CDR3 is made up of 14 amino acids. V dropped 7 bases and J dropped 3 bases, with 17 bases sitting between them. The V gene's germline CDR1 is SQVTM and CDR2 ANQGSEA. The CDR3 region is CSASSSGFTDTQYF. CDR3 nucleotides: TGCAGCGCCTCCTCTTCGGGCTTTACAGATACGCAGTATTTT.

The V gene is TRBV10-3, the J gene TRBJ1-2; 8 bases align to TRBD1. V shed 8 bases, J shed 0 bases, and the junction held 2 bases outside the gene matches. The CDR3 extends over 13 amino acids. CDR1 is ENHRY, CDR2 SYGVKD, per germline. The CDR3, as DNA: TGTGCCATCGGGGACAGGACTAACTATGGCTACACCTTC. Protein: CAIGDRTNYGYTF.

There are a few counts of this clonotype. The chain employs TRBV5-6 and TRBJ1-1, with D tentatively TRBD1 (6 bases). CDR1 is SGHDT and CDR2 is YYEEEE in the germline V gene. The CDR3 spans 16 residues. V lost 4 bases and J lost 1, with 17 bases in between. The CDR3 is CASSPKPTGKNTEAFF. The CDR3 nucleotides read TGTGCCAGCAGCCCCAAACCGACAGGAAAGAACACTGAAGCTTTCTTT.

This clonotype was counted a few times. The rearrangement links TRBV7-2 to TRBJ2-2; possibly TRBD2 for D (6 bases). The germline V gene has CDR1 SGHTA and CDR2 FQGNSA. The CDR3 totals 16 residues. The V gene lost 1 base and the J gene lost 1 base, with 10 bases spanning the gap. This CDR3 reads CASSLVVGGNTGELFF. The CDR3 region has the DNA TGTGCCAGCAGCTTAGTGGTGGGGGGGAACACCGGGGAGCTGTTTTTT.

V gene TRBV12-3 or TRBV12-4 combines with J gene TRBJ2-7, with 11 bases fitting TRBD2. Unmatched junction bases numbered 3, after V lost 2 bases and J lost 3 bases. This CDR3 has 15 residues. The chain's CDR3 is CASSLTLAGGYEQYF. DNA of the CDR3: TGTGCCAGCAGTTTAACCCTAGCGGGGGGCTACGAGCAGTACTTC.

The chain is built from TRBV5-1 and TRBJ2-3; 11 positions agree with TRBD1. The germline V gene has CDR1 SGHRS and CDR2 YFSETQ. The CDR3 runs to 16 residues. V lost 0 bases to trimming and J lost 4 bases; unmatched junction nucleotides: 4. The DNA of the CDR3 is TGCGCCAGCAGCTTGGGGACAGGGGGCGCTTCAGATACGCAGTATTTT. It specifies CASSLGTGGASDTQYF.

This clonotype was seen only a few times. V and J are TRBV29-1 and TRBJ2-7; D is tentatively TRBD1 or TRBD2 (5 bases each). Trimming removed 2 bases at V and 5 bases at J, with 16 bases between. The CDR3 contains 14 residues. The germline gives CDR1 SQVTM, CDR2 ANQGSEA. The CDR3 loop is CSVEWTRGSDEQYF. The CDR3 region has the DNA TGCAGCGTTGAATGGACACGGGGAAGTGACGAGCAGTACTTC.

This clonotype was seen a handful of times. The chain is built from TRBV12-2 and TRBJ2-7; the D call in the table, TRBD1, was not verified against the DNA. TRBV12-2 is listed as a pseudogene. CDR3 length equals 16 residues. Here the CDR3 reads CASRFPAGPLPLEQYF. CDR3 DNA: TGTGCAAGTCGCTTCCCAGCGGGGCCCCTACCCCTCGAGCAGTACTTC.

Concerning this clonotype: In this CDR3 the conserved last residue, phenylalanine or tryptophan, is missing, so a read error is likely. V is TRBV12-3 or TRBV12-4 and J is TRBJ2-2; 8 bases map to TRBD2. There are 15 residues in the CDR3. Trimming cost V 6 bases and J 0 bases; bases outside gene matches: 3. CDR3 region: CASRNSGTNTGELFI. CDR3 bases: TGTGCCAGCAGGAATAGCGGGACGAACACCGGGGAGCTGTTTATT.

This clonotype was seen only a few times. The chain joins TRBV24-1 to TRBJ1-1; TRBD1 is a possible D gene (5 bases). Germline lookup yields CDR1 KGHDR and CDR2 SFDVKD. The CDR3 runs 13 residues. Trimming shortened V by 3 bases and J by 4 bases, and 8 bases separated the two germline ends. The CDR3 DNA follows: TGTGCCACCAGTGATGGGGGAGGCACTGAAGCTTTCTTT. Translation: CATSDGGGTEAFF.

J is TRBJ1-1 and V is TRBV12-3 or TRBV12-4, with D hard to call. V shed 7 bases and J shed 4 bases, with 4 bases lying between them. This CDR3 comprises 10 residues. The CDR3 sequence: CASTPTEAFF. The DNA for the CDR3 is TGTGCCAGCACCCCCACTGAAGCTTTCTTT.

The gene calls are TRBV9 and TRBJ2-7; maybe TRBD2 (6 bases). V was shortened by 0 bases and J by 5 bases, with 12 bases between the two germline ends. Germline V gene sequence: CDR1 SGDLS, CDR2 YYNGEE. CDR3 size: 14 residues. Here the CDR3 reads CASSVVPGGNEQYF. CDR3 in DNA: TGTGCCAGCAGCGTAGTCCCCGGGGGAAACGAGCAGTACTTC.

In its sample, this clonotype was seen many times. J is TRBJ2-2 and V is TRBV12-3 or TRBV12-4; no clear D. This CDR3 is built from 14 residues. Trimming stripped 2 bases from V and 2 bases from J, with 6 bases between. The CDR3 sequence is CASSLWSNTGELFF. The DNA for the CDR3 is TGTGCCAGCAGTTTATGGTCCAACACCGGGGAGCTGTTTTTT.

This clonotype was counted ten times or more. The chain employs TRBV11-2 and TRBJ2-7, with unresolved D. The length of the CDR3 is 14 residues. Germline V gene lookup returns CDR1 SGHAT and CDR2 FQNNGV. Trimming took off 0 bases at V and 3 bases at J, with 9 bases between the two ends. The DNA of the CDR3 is TGTGCCAGCAGCTTAGAAATCGGCGGCTACGAGCAGTACTTC. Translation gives CASSLEIGGYEQYF.

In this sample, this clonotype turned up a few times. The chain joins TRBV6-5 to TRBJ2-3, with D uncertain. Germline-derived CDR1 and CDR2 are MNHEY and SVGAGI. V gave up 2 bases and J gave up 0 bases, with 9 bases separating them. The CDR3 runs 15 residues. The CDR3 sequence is CASSYAGVSTDTQYF. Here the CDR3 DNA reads TGTGCCAGCAGTTACGCCGGCGTCAGCACAGATACGCAGTATTTT.

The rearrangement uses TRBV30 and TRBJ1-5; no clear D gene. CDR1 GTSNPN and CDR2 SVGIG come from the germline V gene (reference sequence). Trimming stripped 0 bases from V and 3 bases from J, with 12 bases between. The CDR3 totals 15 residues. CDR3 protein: CAWSVGGGLNQPQHF. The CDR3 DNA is TGTGCCTGGAGTGTAGGCGGTGGACTCAATCAGCCCCAGCATTTT.

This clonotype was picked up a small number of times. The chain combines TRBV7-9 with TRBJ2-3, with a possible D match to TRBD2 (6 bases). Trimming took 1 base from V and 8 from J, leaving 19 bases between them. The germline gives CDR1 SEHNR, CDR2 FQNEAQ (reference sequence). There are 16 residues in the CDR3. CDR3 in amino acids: CASSLGSGAAGGTQYF. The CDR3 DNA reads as TGTGCCAGCAGCTTAGGTAGCGGTGCAGCTGGTGGTACGCAGTATTTT.

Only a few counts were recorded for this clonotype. This CDR3 reads CASSPSRTEGYNQPQHF. CDR3 nucleotides: TGTGCCAGCAGCCCAAGCCGGACAGAGGGATACAATCAGCCCCAGCATTTT. This chain uses TRBV5-6 with TRBJ1-5; weak D call: TRBD1 (6 bases). Germline V gene lookup returns CDR1 SGHDT and CDR2 YYEEEE. The CDR3 is 17 residues long. V dropped 4 bases and J dropped 3 bases, with 20 bases sitting between them.

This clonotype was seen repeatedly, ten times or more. CDR3 region: CAWRTGNTIYF. CDR3 sequence (DNA): TGTGCCTGGAGGACTGGAAACACCATATATTTT. This chain joins TRBV30 and TRBJ1-3, with D uncertain. Per germline, CDR1 GTSNPN and CDR2 SVGIG (reference sequence). The CDR3 is 11 residues long. V dropped 3 bases and J dropped 2 bases, with 2 bases sitting between them.

CDR3 residues: CASSRGQTTDTQYF. DNA for the CDR3: TGTGCCAGCAGCCGAGGACAGACCACAGATACGCAGTATTTT. The chain uses TRBV6-1 and TRBJ2-3, with a tentative D call TRBD1 (6 bases). With 6 bases removed from V and 2 bases from J, the gap between germline ends came to 12 bases. The CDR3 is 14 amino acids. In germline, CDR1 is MNHNS, CDR2 SASEGT.